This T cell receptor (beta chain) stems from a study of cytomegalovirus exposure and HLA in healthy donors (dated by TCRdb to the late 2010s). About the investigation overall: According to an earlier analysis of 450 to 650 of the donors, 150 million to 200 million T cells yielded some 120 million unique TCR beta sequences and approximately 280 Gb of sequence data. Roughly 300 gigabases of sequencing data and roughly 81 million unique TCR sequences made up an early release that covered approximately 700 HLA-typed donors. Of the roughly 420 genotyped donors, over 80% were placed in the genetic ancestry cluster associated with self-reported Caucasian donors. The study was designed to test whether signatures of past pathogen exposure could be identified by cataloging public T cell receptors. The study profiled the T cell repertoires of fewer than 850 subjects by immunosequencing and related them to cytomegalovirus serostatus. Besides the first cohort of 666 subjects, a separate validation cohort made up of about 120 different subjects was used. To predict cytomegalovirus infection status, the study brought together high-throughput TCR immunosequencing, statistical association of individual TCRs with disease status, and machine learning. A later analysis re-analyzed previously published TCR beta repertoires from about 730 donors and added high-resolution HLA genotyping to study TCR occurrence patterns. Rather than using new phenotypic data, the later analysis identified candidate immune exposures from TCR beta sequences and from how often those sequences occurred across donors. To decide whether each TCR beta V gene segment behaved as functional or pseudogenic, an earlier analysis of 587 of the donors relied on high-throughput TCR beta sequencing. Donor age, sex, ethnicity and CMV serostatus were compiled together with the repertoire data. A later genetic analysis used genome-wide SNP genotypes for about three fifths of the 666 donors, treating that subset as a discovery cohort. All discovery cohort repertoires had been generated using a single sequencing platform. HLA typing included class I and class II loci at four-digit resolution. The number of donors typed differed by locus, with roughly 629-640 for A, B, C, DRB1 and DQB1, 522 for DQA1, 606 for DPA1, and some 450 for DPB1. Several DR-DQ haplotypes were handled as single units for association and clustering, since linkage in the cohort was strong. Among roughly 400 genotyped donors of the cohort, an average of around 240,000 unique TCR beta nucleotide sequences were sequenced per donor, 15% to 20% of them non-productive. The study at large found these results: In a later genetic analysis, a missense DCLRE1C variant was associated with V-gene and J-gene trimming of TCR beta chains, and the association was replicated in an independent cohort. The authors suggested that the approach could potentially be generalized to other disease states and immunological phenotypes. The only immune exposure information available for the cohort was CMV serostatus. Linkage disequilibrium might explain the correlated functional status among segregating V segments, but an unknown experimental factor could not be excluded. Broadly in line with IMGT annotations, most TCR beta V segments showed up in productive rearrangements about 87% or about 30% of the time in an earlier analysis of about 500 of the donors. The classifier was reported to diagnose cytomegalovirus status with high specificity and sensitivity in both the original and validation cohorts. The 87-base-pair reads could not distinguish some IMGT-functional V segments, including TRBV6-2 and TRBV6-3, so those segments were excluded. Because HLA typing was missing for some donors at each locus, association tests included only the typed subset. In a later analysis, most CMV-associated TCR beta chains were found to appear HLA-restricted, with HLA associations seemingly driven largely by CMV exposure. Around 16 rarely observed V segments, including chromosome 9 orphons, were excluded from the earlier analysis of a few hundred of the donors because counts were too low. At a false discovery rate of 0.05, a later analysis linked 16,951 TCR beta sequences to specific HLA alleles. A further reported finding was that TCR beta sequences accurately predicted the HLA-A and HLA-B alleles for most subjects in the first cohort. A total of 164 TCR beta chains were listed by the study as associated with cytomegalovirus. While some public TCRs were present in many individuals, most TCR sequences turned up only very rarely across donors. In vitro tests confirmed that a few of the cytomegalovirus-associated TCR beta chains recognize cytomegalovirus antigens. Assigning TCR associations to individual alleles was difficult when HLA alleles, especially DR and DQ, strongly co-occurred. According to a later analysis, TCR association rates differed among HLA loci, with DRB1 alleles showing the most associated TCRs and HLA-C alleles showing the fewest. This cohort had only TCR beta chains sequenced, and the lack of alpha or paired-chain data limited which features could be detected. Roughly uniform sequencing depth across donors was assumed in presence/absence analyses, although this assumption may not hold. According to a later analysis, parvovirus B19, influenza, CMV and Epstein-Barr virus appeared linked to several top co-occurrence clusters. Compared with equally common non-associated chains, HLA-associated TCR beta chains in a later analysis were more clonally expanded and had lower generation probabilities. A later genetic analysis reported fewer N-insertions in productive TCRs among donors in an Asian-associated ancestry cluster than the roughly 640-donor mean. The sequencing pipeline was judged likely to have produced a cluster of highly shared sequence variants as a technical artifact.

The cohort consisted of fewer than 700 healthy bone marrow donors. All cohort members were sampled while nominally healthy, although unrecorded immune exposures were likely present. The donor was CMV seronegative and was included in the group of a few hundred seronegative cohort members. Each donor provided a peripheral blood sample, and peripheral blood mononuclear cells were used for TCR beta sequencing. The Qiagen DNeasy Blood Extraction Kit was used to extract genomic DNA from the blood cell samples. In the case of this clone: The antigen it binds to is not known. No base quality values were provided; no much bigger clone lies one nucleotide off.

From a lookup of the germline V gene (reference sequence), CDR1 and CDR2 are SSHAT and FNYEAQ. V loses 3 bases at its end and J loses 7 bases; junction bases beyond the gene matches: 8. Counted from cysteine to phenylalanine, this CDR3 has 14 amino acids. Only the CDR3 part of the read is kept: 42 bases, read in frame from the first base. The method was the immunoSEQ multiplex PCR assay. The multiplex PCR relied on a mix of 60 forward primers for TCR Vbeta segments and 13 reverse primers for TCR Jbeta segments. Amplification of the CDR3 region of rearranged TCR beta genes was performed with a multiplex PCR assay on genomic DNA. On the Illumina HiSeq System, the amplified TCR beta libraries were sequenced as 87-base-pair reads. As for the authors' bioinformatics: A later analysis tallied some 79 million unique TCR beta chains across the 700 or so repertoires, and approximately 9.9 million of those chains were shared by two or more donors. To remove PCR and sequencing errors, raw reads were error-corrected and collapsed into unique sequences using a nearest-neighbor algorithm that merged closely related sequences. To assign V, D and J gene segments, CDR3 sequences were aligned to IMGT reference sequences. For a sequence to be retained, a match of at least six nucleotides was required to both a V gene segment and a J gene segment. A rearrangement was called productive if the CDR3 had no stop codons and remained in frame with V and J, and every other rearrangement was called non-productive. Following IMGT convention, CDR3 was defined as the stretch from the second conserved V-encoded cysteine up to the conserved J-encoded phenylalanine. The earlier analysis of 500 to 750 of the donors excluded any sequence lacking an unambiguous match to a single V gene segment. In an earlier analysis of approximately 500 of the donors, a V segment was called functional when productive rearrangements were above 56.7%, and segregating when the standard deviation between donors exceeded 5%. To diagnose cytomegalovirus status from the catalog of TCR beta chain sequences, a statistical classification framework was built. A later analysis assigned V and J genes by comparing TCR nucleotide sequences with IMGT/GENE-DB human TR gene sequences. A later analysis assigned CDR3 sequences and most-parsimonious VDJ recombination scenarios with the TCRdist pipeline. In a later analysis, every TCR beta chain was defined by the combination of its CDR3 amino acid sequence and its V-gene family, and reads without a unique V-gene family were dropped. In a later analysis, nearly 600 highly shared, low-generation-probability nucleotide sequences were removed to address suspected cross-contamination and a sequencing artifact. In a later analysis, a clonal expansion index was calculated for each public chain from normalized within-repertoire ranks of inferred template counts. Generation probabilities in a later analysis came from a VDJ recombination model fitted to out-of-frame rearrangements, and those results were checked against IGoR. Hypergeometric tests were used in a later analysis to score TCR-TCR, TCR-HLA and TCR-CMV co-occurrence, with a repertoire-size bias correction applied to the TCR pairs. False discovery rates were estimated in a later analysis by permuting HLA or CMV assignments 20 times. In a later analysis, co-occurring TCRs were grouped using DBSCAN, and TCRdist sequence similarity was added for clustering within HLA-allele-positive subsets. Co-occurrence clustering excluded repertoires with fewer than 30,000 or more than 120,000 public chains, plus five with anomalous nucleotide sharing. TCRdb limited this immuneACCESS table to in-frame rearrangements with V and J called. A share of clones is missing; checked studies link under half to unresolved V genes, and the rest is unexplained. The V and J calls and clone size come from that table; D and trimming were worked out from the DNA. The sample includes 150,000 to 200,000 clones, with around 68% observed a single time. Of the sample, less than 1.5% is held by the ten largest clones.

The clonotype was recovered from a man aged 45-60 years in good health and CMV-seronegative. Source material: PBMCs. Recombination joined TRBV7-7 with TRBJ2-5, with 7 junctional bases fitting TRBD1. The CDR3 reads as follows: CASSLLQGSGTQYF. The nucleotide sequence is TGTGCCAGCAGCTTGTTACAGGGGTCCGGGACCCAGTACTTC.